The clone carrying this TCR beta chain was counted many times. The antigen is undetermined. Germline V gene lookup returns CDR1 MDHEN and CDR2 SYDVKM. The V end was cut by 2 bases, the J end by 2 bases, with 6 bases between. The CDR3 covers 14 residues. The data were obtained in a study of glioma-infiltrating T cells. Regarding the study as a whole: Very few CDR3 sequences were shared between tissue and blood. Gliomas, especially low-grade, showed above-expected tissue-blood divergence; non-neoplastic patients showed below.

Using RNA template, CDR3s of TCR alpha and beta were amplified with iRepertoire arm-PCR. Input was roughly 95-450 ng of tissue mRNA or PBMC total RNA. MiXCR was run by TCRdb on the multiplex PCR reads, yielding one entry per CDR3 protein. Of some 110,000 distinct CDR3 sequences in the sample, approximately 25% were seen once. This clonotype was obtained from a human donor with low-grade glioma or glioblastoma, undergoing nonglioma brain surgery, or in good health (not recorded which). The chain employs TRBV28 and TRBJ2-2; D is unclear. The sample was glioma tissue, nonneoplastic brain tissue, or PBMCs (not recorded which). CDR3 residues: CASSLGSNTGELFF. The CDR3 DNA reads TGTGCCAGCAGTTTAGGTAGTAACACCGGGGAGCTGTTTTTT. Looking up the rest from reference TRBV28 and TRBJ2-2 gives the full variable domain: DVKVTQSSRYLVKRTGEKVFLECVQDMDHENMFWYRQDPGLGLRLIYFSYDVKMKEKGDIPEGYSVSREKKERFSLILESASTNQTSMYLCASSLGSNTGELFFGEGSRLTVL.